This TCR beta chain was captured by sequencing in a study of blood T cells in healthy people across ages. This clonotype was counted many times. Its antigen is still unknown. A J-beta primer mix and a sample-barcoded 5' primer were used in a second PCR of roughly 6 to 11 cycles. From the 5' RACE reads, TCRdb called clonotypes with MiXCR, one entry per CDR3 protein. The sample holds around 850,000 distinct CDR3 sequences, approximately 35% seen once. The germline gives CDR1 SGHKS, CDR2 YYEKEE (reference sequence). This CDR3 spans 18 amino acids. With V trimmed by 0 bases and J by 1 base, 5 bases remained unmatched. Study-level points and caveats: TCR beta diversity, measured per million T cells, fell in a roughly linear way with age.

The sequencing input was blood. This TCR was sampled from a man aged 18-30 years in good health. The rearrangement joins TRBV5-5 to TRBJ2-1; 12 nucleotides match TRBD2. DNA for the CDR3: TGTGCCAGCAGCTTGGATCCTAGCGGGGGGGCGTCCTACAATGAGCAGTTCTTC. Translation: CASSLDPSGGASYNEQFF.